Below, 15 T cell receptor beta chains from the same sample are listed, as sequenced in a study of human T cells and chemical hapten exposure. TCRdb reprocessed the RACE reads with MiXCR, giving one entry per CDR3 protein. Among over 100,000 distinct CDR3 sequences listed, 9.2% were seen once. Time point in this sample: patch test 2, 6 weeks after DPC sensitization. Treatment here: therapeutic diphenylcyclopropenone sensitization with weekly scalp DPC. This specimen consisted of whole blood, obtained in connection with sensitization to the hapten diphenylcyclopropenone (DPC). These receptors all stem from a middle-aged woman with alopecia areata. Some clones in this sample may be carry-over from other donors' samples.

There are many counts of this clonotype. The rearrangement links TRBV11-2 to TRBJ2-1; the match to TRBD2 covers 14 bases. Germline V gene sequence: CDR1 SGHAT, CDR2 FQNNGV. V lost 6 bases to trimming and J lost 7 bases; unmatched junction nucleotides: 14. The CDR3 is 18 residues long. CDR3 sequence reads: CASRLTLGLAGGRNEQFF. The CDR3 coding sequence is TGTGCCAGCAGATTAACTCTCGGACTAGCGGGGGGACGGAATGAGCAGTTCTTC.

The table lists this clonotype with many counts. The J gene is TRBJ2-3, the V gene TRBV5-1, with D unresolved. V gave up 4 bases and J gave up 2 bases, with 11 bases separating them. Germline values: CDR1 SGHRS, CDR2 YFSETQ. The CDR3 extends over 14 amino acids. In nucleotides, the CDR3 is TGCGCCAGCAGCGGTCAGGCTTCCACAGATACGCAGTATTTT. Protein: CASSGQASTDTQYF.

This clonotype has at least ten counts. V is TRBV5-1 and J is TRBJ1-6; D call uncertain. CDR1 and CDR2 (germline): SGHRS, YFSETQ. V dropped 5 bases and J dropped 0 bases, with 6 bases sitting between them. The length of the CDR3 is 14 residues. CDR3 amino acids: CASRRSSYNSPLHF. The DNA for the CDR3 is TGCGCCAGCAGGAGGAGCTCCTATAATTCACCCCTCCACTTT.

The table lists this clonotype with a count of one. A much larger clonotype is one base distant, so this may be a read error. The gene calls are TRBV6-5 and TRBJ1-5; perhaps TRBD1 as D (5 bases). The CDR3 totals 15 residues. CDR1 is MNHEY and CDR2 is SVGAGI in the germline V gene. CDR3 residues: CASSERGGYNQTQHF. DNA of the CDR3: TGTGCCAGCAGCGAACGGGGGGGATATAATCAGACCCAGCATTTT.

At least ten counts were recorded for this clonotype. V gene TRBV19 combines with J gene TRBJ2-6; no firm D call. V lost 6 bases to trimming and J lost 0 bases, with 15 bases between them. CDR1 LNHDA and CDR2 SQIVND come from the germline V gene (reference sequence). The CDR3 contains 17 residues. The CDR3 reads CASRIWAASSGANVLTF. The CDR3 nucleotides read TGTGCCAGTAGGATCTGGGCAGCCAGCTCTGGGGCCAACGTCCTGACTTTC. Together with reference TRBV19 and TRBJ2-6, the CDR3 gives the full variable domain: DGGITQSPKYLFRKEGQNVTLSCEQNLNHDAMYWYRQDPGQGLRLIYYSQIVNDFQKGDIAEGYSVSREKKESFPLTVTSAQKNPTAFYLCASRIWAASSGANVLTFGAGSRLTVL.

This clonotype appeared a few times. The chain couples TRBV10-2 to TRBJ2-1; TRBD2 matches 10 bases. The V gene end was trimmed by 2 bases and the J gene end by 8 bases; junction bases not matched to a gene: 6. The CDR3 runs 15 residues. Germline loops: CDR1 WSHSY, CDR2 SAAADI. The CDR3 sequence is CASSEGSGGLDEQFF. The CDR3, as DNA: TGCGCCAGCAGTGAGGGTAGCGGGGGGTTGGATGAGCAGTTCTTC.

This clonotype turned up a few times. J is TRBJ2-2 and V is TRBV9, with D possibly matching TRBD2 (5 bases). The V gene lost 3 bases and the J gene lost 3 bases, with 15 bases spanning the gap. Looked up from germline, CDR1 is SGDLS and CDR2 is YYNGEE. The CDR3 sequence is 16 residues long. The CDR3 sequence: CASSERATEYTGELFF. The CDR3 DNA reads TGTGCCAGCAGCGAGAGGGCCACAGAATACACCGGGGAGCTGTTTTTT.

The rearrangement joins TRBV4-3 to TRBJ2-2; no reliable D call. The CDR3 has 18 residues. Germline V CDR1 and CDR2: LGHNA, YSLEER. Trimming took 0 bases from V and 0 from J, leaving 14 bases between them. In nucleotides, the CDR3 is TGCGCCAGCAGCCAAGATTCTCCCGATTTCGCGAACACCGGGGAGCTGTTTTTT. The encoded protein is CASSQDSPDFANTGELFF.

In this sample, this clonotype turned up a few times. The chain is built from TRBV7-2 and TRBJ1-1, with D perhaps TRBD1 (5 bases). CDR1 is SGHTA, CDR2 FQGNSA, per germline. Trimming took 3 bases from V and 3 from J, leaving 14 bases between them. The CDR3 spans 15 residues. The DNA of the CDR3 is TGTGCCAGCAGCTTGACAGTGTTGGCGGACACTGAAGCTTTCTTT. This codes for CASSLTVLADTEAFF.

This clonotype has ten or more counts. This sequence joins TRBV21-1 and TRBJ1-5; the table assigns TRBD1, which was not confirmed against the DNA. TRBV21-1 is reported as a pseudogene. This CDR3 has 16 residues. As DNA, the CDR3 is TGTGCCAGCAGCTCGCCGGACAGCTCTCCCCATCAGCCCCAGCATTTT. Translated: CASSSPDSSPHQPQHF.

The chain recombines TRBV9 with TRBJ2-1, with D possibly being TRBD2 (5 bases). The V and J ends lost 4 bases and 5 bases respectively, with 16 bases between them. Germline CDR1 reads SGDLS; CDR2 reads YYNGEE. The CDR3 contains 15 residues. This CDR3 reads CASSRRLALDNEQFF. CDR3 DNA: TGTGCCAGCAGCCGCCGGCTAGCACTAGACAATGAGCAGTTCTTC.

The J gene is TRBJ2-3, the V gene TRBV3-1; the match to TRBD2 covers 7 bases. Trimming cost V 5 bases and J 0 bases; bases outside gene matches: 5. In germline, CDR1 is LGHDT, CDR2 YNNKEL (reference sequence). CDR3 length equals 15 residues. CDR3 region: CASSGAGDSTDTQYF. The CDR3 DNA reads as TGTGCCAGCAGCGGGGCGGGGGATAGCACAGATACGCAGTATTTT.

In this sample, this clonotype turned up many times. The chain is built from TRBV21-1 and TRBJ1-3; the table names TRBD1, a call not compared with the DNA. TRBV21-1 is reported as a pseudogene. The CDR3 has 17 residues. DNA for the CDR3: TGTGCCAGCAGCAAAGAGGCCCGACAGGGTTGCGGAAACACCATATATTTT. Its translation: CASSKEARQGCGNTIYF.

This clonotype was seen a few times. The chain links TRBV18 to TRBJ1-5; D ambiguous. CDR3 length equals 15 residues. Trimming pared 3 bases from V and 3 bases from J, leaving 12 bases between. The germline CDR1 and CDR2 sequences are KGHSH and LQKENI. The CDR3 DNA sequence: TGTGCCAGCTCACCTCCTGGACCGTTCAATCAGCCCCAGCATTTT. Its protein product is CASSPPGPFNQPQHF.

For the CDR3, the DNA is TGTGCCAGCAGCTTTACAGGGTTTCAGCCCCAGCATTTT. This encodes CASSFTGFQPQHF. V and J are TRBV5-5 and TRBJ1-5, with TRBD1 as a possible D gene (6 bases). Germline lookup yields CDR1 SGHKS and CDR2 YYEKEE (reference sequence). V lost 2 bases to trimming and J lost 6 bases, with 9 bases between them. The CDR3 sequence is 13 residues long.